The clone carrying this TCR beta chain was counted many times. HTBI primers from iRepertoire and Arm-PCR of CDR3 regions yielded the TCR beta libraries. Via MiXCR, TCRdb re-called the multiplex PCR reads, giving one row per CDR3 protein. The repertoire consists of around 450,000 distinct CDR3 sequences, with 15% to 20% occurring once and the leading ten covering 10% to 15%. As for time point: newly diagnosed GD, antithyroid drugs for less than 3 months. The TCR library was made from RNA that had been extracted from PBMCs in TRIzol. This sample is drawn from a study of regulatory T cells in long-lasting Graves disease. Germline V gene lookup returns CDR1 SNHLY and CDR2 FYNNEI. Trimming pared 1 base from V and 0 bases from J, leaving 10 bases between. This CDR3 has 16 residues. A further study also used this sample, focusing on T cells in Graves' hyperthyroidism and ophthalmopathy. From that study: Graves' hyperthyroidism qualified as stable when ophthalmopathy did not progress within 18 months. These patients, aged 18 to 65, had recently diagnosed hyperthyroidism lasting under 2 months.

The sequence was collected from a middle-aged man with Graves disease. The source was peripheral blood mononuclear cells (PBMCs), collected at new diagnosis, from a patient treated with antithyroid drugs. This chain joins TRBV2 and TRBJ2-1, with a tentative D call TRBD2 (5 bases). This CDR3 reads CASSEGAESSYNEQFF. DNA for the CDR3: TGTGCCAGCAGTGAAGGAGCGGAGAGCTCCTACAATGAGCAGTTCTTC.